These T cell receptor beta chains were read from a single sample in a study of OX40 agonist ivuxolimab in advanced cancers. Method: immunoSEQ multiplex PCR; TCRdb's copy keeps in-frame clones and lacks some. The sample records 20,000 or so clones, just over 85% being singletons. The sequencing here drew on CD4+ or CD8+ T cells sorted from blood, taken in a trial of the OX40 agonist ivuxolimab. The receptors were sampled from an adult with an advanced solid tumor such as melanoma, head and neck, liver or kidney cancer. Each CDR3 is given with its conserved first and last residue. The order of the fields is J gene, V gene, CDR3 protein.

TRBJ2-7	TRBV5-6	CASSLWTSGNYEQYF
TRBJ1-2	TRBV5-8	CASSLVPDRPYGYTF
TRBJ2-7	TRBV2	CASRAGRSGASYEQYF
TRBJ1-2	TRBV7-2	CASSLGTGALNYGYTF
TRBJ1-3	TRBV13	CASSLTAGSGNTIYF
TRBJ2-1	TRBV7-2	CASSPQQGLSGYNEQFF
TRBJ2-5	TRBV7-7	CASGSGRETQYF
TRBJ1-2	TRBV5-1	CASSHGTGGSGGYTF
TRBJ2-1	TRBV6-5	CASSYSGGRTFNEQFF
TRBJ2-7	TRBV7-2	CASSQRAGTGTYEQYF
TRBJ1-5	TRBV18	CASSPGDSNQPQHF
TRBJ1-2	TRBV7-8	CASSLVGDGYTF
TRBJ1-1	TRBV6-1	CASSVGRLMNTEAFF
TRBJ2-3	TRBV5-1	CASSLGDTQYF
TRBJ2-1	TRBV7-6	CASSKGQGITEQFF
TRBJ1-5	TRBV6-6	CASSTRRAQSNQPQHF
TRBJ2-1	TRBV27	CASSLGGAILFNEQFF
TRBJ2-1	TRBV7-9	CASSRLAGVVNEQFF
TRBJ2-7	TRBV19	CAPGQISYEQYF
TRBJ1-1	TRBV5-1	CASSVGLRGVNTEAFF
TRBJ1-2	TRBV5-1	CASSPAGQAYGYTF
TRBJ2-7	TRBV7-8	CASSLSGTSYEQYF
TRBJ1-2	TRBV7-6	CASSSRVGEGYTF
TRBJ2-7	TRBV6-6	CASSYPRFGRSHEQYF
TRBJ2-1	TRBV6-5	CASRGRGNEQFF
TRBJ2-7	TRBV18	CASSPFRDASYEQYF
TRBJ2-3	TRBV6-5	CASSRGDTQYF
TRBJ2-2	TRBV7-2	CASRPFGGGTGELFF
TRBJ1-5	TRBV6-5	CASSYKDSNQPQHF
TRBJ2-1	TRBV4-1	CASSHSSGTYNEQFF
TRBJ1-4	TRBV5-4	CASSLGQGREKLFF
TRBJ2-3	TRBV5-4	CASSRGTSSGDTQYF
TRBJ1-5	TRBV21-1	CAIAFGQGPTYSNQPQHF
TRBJ2-2	TRBV19	CASSITAGAVTGELFF
TRBJ2-2	TRBV27	CASRSGRVLGELFF
TRBJ1-2	TRBV29-1	CSVDSAGANYGYTF
TRBJ2-6	TRBV2	CASKEGAAGANVLTF
TRBJ2-7	TRBV7-8	CASSSDWLGEQYF
TRBJ2-7	TRBV29-1	CSARDTSQYF
TRBJ2-5	TRBV9	CASSVTGIETQYF